The 11 T cell receptor beta chains in this list originate from one sample, sequenced in a study of T cell responses to AZD1222 COVID-19 vaccine. Generated by immunoSEQ multiplex PCR, the TCRdb table keeps only in-frame clones and is missing some. Among about 150,000 clones listed, 85% to 95% were seen once. The sequences come from peripheral blood, collected 28 days after the second AZD1222 dose. These receptors came from an adult who received the AZD1222 COVID-19 vaccine.

The V gene is TRBV6-2 or TRBV6-3, the J gene TRBJ2-7; possible D gene TRBD1, 5 bases. V was shortened by 4 bases and J by 5 bases, with 15 bases between the two germline ends. Germline V lookup: CDR1 MNHEY, CDR2 SVGEGT. The CDR3 extends over 14 amino acids. DNA of the CDR3: TGTGCCAGCAGTTTCAGGGTAAAGGTGAACGAGCAGTACTTC. Amino acid sequence: CASSFRVKVNEQYF.

This clone showed up just once. The rearrangement links TRBV19 to TRBJ2-5; no firm D call. The CDR3 has 16 amino acids. V was shortened by 5 bases and J by 1 base, with 17 bases between the two germline ends. Germline V gene data show CDR1 as LNHDA and CDR2 as SQIVND (reference sequence). CDR3 loop: CASSLGAGRIQETQYF. CDR3 bases: TGTGCCAGTAGTTTAGGTGCTGGACGGATCCAAGAGACCCAGTACTTC.

The chain couples TRBV13 to TRBJ1-2; 7 positions agree with TRBD1. CDR3 length equals 14 residues. Trimming removed 0 bases from V and 4 bases from J; junction bases left unmatched: 2. CDR1 is PRHDT, CDR2 FYEKMQ, per germline (reference sequence). The CDR3, as DNA: TGTGCCAGCAGCTTAGGGGACAGGATCTATGGCTACACCTTC. Amino acid sequence: CASSLGDRIYGYTF.

The chain uses TRBV7-9 and TRBJ1-1; a possible D gene is TRBD1 (5 bases). Germline V gives CDR1 SEHNR, CDR2 FQNEAQ (reference sequence). The V gene lost 1 base and the J gene lost 10 bases, with 16 bases spanning the gap. This CDR3 has 14 residues. The chain's CDR3 is CASSLGAGQIVAFF. In DNA form, the CDR3 reads TGTGCCAGCAGCTTAGGGGCGGGGCAGATAGTAGCTTTCTTT.

This clone was detected only once. This sequence joins TRBV5-3 and TRBJ1-5; 8 bases agree with TRBD1. TRBV5-3 is labeled an ORF, and its function is uncertain. The CDR3 covers 18 residues. The trim removed 0 bases at V and 2 bases at J, leaving 10 bases unmatched. The CDR3 nucleotides read TGTGCCAGAAGCTTGGGGGGACAGGTCCACTGGGGCAATCAGCCCCAGCATTTT. Translating gives CARSLGGQVHWGNQPQHF.

This clone is a singleton in its sample. The V and J genes are TRBV5-1 and TRBJ2-1, with unresolved D. V was cut by 4 bases and J by 8 bases, with 16 bases left in between. From germline, CDR1 is SGHRS and CDR2 YFSETQ. The CDR3 runs to 14 residues. In DNA, the CDR3 is TGCGCCAGCAGCCGGGCCAGTTCCCCCCATGAGCAGTTCTTC. This codes for CASSRASSPHEQFF.

As DNA, the CDR3 is TGTGCCAGCTCACCAAAACTAGCGGCCTACGAGCAGTACTTC. Its translation: CASSPKLAAYEQYF. This chain links TRBV18 with TRBJ2-7; TRBD2 aligns across 8 bases. The V segment lost 2 bases and the J segment 2 bases; nucleotides outside the gene matches: 2. Per germline, CDR1 KGHSH and CDR2 LQKENI. The CDR3 runs 14 residues.

This chain joins TRBV19 and TRBJ1-1; possibly TRBD1 for D (6 bases). The CDR3 spans 13 residues. Looked up from germline, CDR1 is LNHDA and CDR2 is SQIVND (reference sequence). V was pared by 4 bases and J by 8 bases, with 14 bases between. CDR3 sequence (DNA): TGTGCCAGTAGTACCCGGGAGGGGACAGAAGCTTTCTTT. Residues: CASSTREGTEAFF.

The chain joins TRBV3-1 (or the pseudogene TRBV3-2) to TRBJ1-2; D gene ambiguous. CDR3 size: 14 residues. V was pared by 0 bases and J by 5 bases, with 10 bases between. CDR1 LGHDT and CDR2 YNNKEL come from the germline V gene (reference sequence). CDR3 amino acids: CASSQDRRQYGYTF. The CDR3 DNA sequence: TGTGCCAGCAGCCAAGATCGGCGGCAGTATGGCTACACCTTC.

The chain is built from TRBV5-1 and TRBJ2-1, with unresolved D. V was pared by 3 bases and J by 0 bases, with 10 bases between. CDR3 length equals 15 residues. Germline-derived CDR1 and CDR2 are SGHRS and YFSETQ. CDR3 sequence (DNA): TGCGCCAGCAGCTCCCAAGTTAGCTCCTACAATGAGCAGTTCTTC. Its translation: CASSSQVSSYNEQFF.

The rearrangement joins TRBV7-8 to TRBJ1-5; tentative D call: TRBD1 (6 bases). CDR1 and CDR2 from the germline V gene are SGHVS and FQNEAQ. Trimming took off 4 bases at V and 7 bases at J, with 11 bases between the two ends. This CDR3 is 13 amino acids long. In DNA, the CDR3 is TGTGCCAGCAGCTCTACAGGGCGGCAGCCCCAGCATTTT. It encodes CASSSTGRQPQHF.